This T cell receptor beta chain is from a study of identical twins. Healthy Caucasians, and only they, were the donors. A remark on this clonotype: Antigen: not known.

A template switching step contributed a universal primer site, while unique molecular identifiers were present in the cDNA. In TCRdb, the 5' RACE reads were re-called with MiXCR into one record per CDR3 protein. The sample consists of 500,000 to 700,000 distinct CDR3 sequences, roughly 7.2% of them appearing once. Study-wide results and limits: Modelling approaches yielded underestimates of out-of-frame TCR alpha sharing between monozygotic twins. Abundant cord blood beta clonotypes carried fewer insertions; memory repertoires showed none.

These same data were also listed under a study on yellow fever vaccine responses in identical twins.

The sequenced sample was PBMCs. The clonotype originates from a woman aged 18-35 years in good health.

The CDR3 nucleotides read TGCGCCAGCAGCATTGACGGCCAGAGGGGAAACACCATATATTTT. Its protein product is CASSIDGQRGNTIYF. V is TRBV5-1 and J is TRBJ1-3; D remains unclear. V was cut by 4 bases and J by 4 bases, with 15 bases left in between. The CDR3 consists of 15 residues. Germline assignment: CDR1 SGHRS and CDR2 YFSETQ. Together with reference TRBV5-1 and TRBJ1-3, the CDR3 gives the full variable domain: KAGVTQTPRYLIKTRGQQVTLSCSPISGHRSVSWYQQTPGQGLQFLFEYFSETQRNKGNFPGRFSGRQFSNSRSEMNVSTLELGDSALYLCASSIDGQRGNTIYFGEGSWLTVV.